A selection of T cell receptor beta chains follows, all from one sample in a study of blood T cell repertoires in COVID-19. The repertoire was sequenced with immunoSEQ multiplex PCR; TCRdb's copy has only in-frame clones and lacks some. The sample lists 150,000 to 200,000 clones, approximately 80% occurring once. The source material was PBMCs or T cells enriched from blood (not recorded which). The receptors derive from a man aged 50-60 years who had recovered from COVID-19. CDR3s include the opening cysteine and the closing phenylalanine or tryptophan. A D gene is named only where the DNA matches it firmly. Size is omitted from some rows. Given values are once, few, many or a class for expanded clones.

abundance,j_gene,v_gene,d_gene,CDR3nt,CDR3aa
NA,TRBJ1-5,TRBV19,NA,TGTGCCAGTAGTTACCCCGGGAATCAGCCCCAGCATTTT,CASSYPGNQPQHF
NA,TRBJ2-5,TRBV5-1,TRBD2,TGCGCCAGCACATTGACGGGGGGACAAGAGACCCAGTACTTC,CASTLTGGQETQYF
NA,TRBJ2-1,TRBV9,TRBD2,TGTGCCAGCAGTATGGAGCTAGCGGGGGGTAACAATGAGCAGTTCTTC,CASSMELAGGNNEQFF
NA,TRBJ2-7,TRBV11-3,TRBD1,TGTGCCAGCAGCTCCGGGGACAGCTCCTACGAGCAGTACTTC,CASSSGDSSYEQYF
few,TRBJ1-2,TRBV21-1,NA,TGTGCCAGCAGCAAAGCCGACGACAGGGGGCGGACCTATGGCTACACCTTC,CASSKADDRGRTYGYTF
NA,TRBJ2-7,TRBV20-1,NA,TGCAGTGCTAGTCGAGGGGGAACCTACGAGCAGTACTTC,CSASRGGTYEQYF
NA,TRBJ2-1,TRBV6-4,NA,TGTGCCAGCAGTGAAAGTGCCGTACGAGGGGAGCAGTTCTTC,CASSESAVRGEQFF
NA,TRBJ2-7,TRBV27,TRBD2,TGTGCCAGCAGGTGGACTAGCGGGGGGCGCCACGAGCAGTACTTC,CASRWTSGGRHEQYF
few,TRBJ1-6,TRBV30,TRBD1,TGTGCCTGGAGTGTTGGACAGGAAAATTCACCCCTCCACTTT,CAWSVGQENSPLHF
few,TRBJ1-1,TRBV18,TRBD1,TGTGCCAGCTCACCACTGAACTCCATAATCCGGGACAGGGGTTTCGACACTGAAGCTTTCTTT,CASSPLNSIIRDRGFDTEAFF
NA,TRBJ1-1,TRBV28,NA,TGTGCCAGCAGTCCGCATGGCCCCACGAACACTGAAGCTTTCTTT,CASSPHGPTNTEAFF
NA,TRBJ2-1,TRBV11-3,NA,TGTGCCAGCAGCTTGGGGGGGGCAGCAAATGAGCAGTTCTTC,CASSLGGAANEQFF
NA,TRBJ2-5,TRBV11-3,TRBD2,TGTGCCAGCAGCTTAGGTCGGGGGGGGAGCCAAGAGACCCAGTACTTC,CASSLGRGGSQETQYF
NA,TRBJ2-7,TRBV6-5,TRBD2,TGTGCCAGCAGACGGGAGGGCAACGAGCAGTACTTC,CASRREGNEQYF
NA,TRBJ1-1,TRBV12-3/TRBV12-4,TRBD1,TGTGCCAGCAGACGGACGACAGGGGAAGCTTTCTTT,CASRRTTGEAFF
NA,TRBJ2-3,TRBV3-1/TRBV3-2,NA,TGTGCCAGCAGCCAAGTTATCCAGGCACGCACAGATACGCAGTATTTT,CASSQVIQARTDTQYF
NA,TRBJ2-3,TRBV27,NA,TGTGCCAGCAGTCCAACAGGGTTTCGAGATACGCAGTATTTT,CASSPTGFRDTQYF
few,TRBJ2-5,TRBV7-9,TRBD2,TGTGCCAGCAGCTTAGGCAGCGGGGGGCTCCAAGAGACCCAGTACTTC,CASSLGSGGLQETQYF
few,TRBJ2-2,TRBV7-3,TRBD1,TGTGCCAGCAGCCGCACGGTGACAGGGGTCACCGGGGAGCTGTTTTTT,CASSRTVTGVTGELFF
NA,TRBJ1-1,TRBV6-4,NA,TGTGCCAGCAGTATGATTGCGGGTCCGGACAGACGAGCTTTCTTT,CASSMIAGPDRRAFF
NA,TRBJ1-2,TRBV9,NA,TGTGCCAGCAGCGTAGCTTTGTCCGTGACAGCTAACTATGGCTACACCTTC,CASSVALSVTANYGYTF
NA,TRBJ2-1,TRBV3-1/TRBV3-2,NA,TGTGCCAGCAGGCTCTGGTACAGAGACAATGAGCAGTTCTTC,CASRLWYRDNEQFF
NA,TRBJ1-5,TRBV5-5,TRBD1,TGTGCCAGCAGCTCGAACCCTCCCGGACAGGCGAGCAATCAGCCCCAGCATTTT,CASSSNPPGQASNQPQHF
NA,TRBJ2-5,TRBV3-1/TRBV3-2,TRBD2,TGTGCCAGCAGCCAAGAGTCTATCAGACTAGCGGGGGGGCAGACCCAGTACTTC,CASSQESIRLAGGQTQYF
once,TRBJ1-2,TRBV11-2,NA,TGTGCCAGCAGCTTGCCAGGGGCACTGGATGGCTACACCTTC,CASSLPGALDGYTF
NA,TRBJ2-7,TRBV12-3/TRBV12-4,NA,TGTGCCAGCACCCGAAACATCTACGAGCAGTACTTC,CASTRNIYEQYF
few,TRBJ1-5,TRBV18,NA,TGTGCCAGCTCACCCCCCGAGGGAAGTCGCAATCAGCCCCAGCATTTT,CASSPPEGSRNQPQHF
NA,TRBJ1-1,TRBV10-1,TRBD1,TGCGCCAGCAGTTTGACAGGGGCTGCGACTGAAGCTTTCTTT,CASSLTGAATEAFF
NA,TRBJ2-2,TRBV9,TRBD1,TGTGCCAGCAGCCCCCCAGGGACAGGGAGGTTCGGCGGGGAGCTGTTTTTT,CASSPPGTGRFGGELFF
once,TRBJ2-1,TRBV25-1,TRBD2,TGTGCCAGCAGTGATGGGACTAGAATCTCCAATGAGCAGTTCTTC,CASSDGTRISNEQFF
NA,TRBJ2-1,TRBV7-2,TRBD2,TGTGCCAGCAGCAGCCCCAGGGCGGGGGAGTTGTATGAGCAGTTCTTC,CASSSPRAGELYEQFF
once,TRBJ1-1,TRBV19,NA,TGTGCCAGTAGTGAAGCTGGACACACCATGAACACTGAAGCTTTCTTT,CASSEAGHTMNTEAFF